The next 30 T cell receptor beta chains were all read from a single sample in a study of vaccination and CD4 T cells after COVID-19. Specified treatment: roughly ten-day PBMC culture with coronavirus spike peptide pools or control peptides (ViraFEST assay). Antigens of these TCRs are unknown. An Oncomine TCR Beta short-read assay was used to sequence the DNA from cultured CD4+ T cells. TCRdb independently ran MiXCR on the PCR reads; one entry per CDR3 protein. The top ten clones hold 5% to 6.5% of a sample with about 21,000 distinct CDR3 sequences, almost 50% of them seen once. Sequencing was carried out using CD4+ T cells from blood, cultured in vitro. These receptors all come from a human donor who had recovered from COVID-19.

By share, this clonotype ranks as medium-sized. The chain is built from TRBV27 and TRBJ1-2; no clear D gene. CDR1 MNHEY and CDR2 SMNVEV come from the germline V gene (reference sequence). The CDR3 is 14 amino acids. Trimming removed 3 bases from V and 2 bases from J, with 10 bases in between. CDR3 in DNA: TGTGCCAGCAGTTTTGGGGTCCACAACTATGGCTACACCTTC. This encodes CASSFGVHNYGYTF.

This chain joins TRBV6-2 or TRBV6-3 and TRBJ2-4; 8 bases are a match to TRBD1. The germline V gene encodes CDR1 MNHEY and CDR2 SVGEGT. This CDR3 has 15 residues. The J segment lost 8 bases and the V segment lost 5 bases, leaving 11 bases of the junction unmatched. The CDR3 sequence: CASSPGQGKSDIQYF. The CDR3 nucleotides read TGTGCCAGCAGTCCCGGACAGGGAAAAAGTGACATTCAGTACTTC.

The rearrangement uses TRBV6-2 or TRBV6-3 and TRBJ2-2; TRBD2 might be the D (6 bases). Trimming cost V 2 bases and J 7 bases, with 17 bases left between them. This CDR3 comprises 16 residues. Germline-derived CDR1 and CDR2 are MNHEY and SVGEGT. CDR3: CASSYGPSGVGGELFF. CDR3 bases: TGTGCCAGCAGTTACGGGCCGTCGGGAGTGGGCGGGGAGCTGTTTTTT.

The chain links TRBV20-1 to TRBJ1-5; the match to TRBD1 covers 7 bases. The CDR3 has 14 residues. With 6 bases clipped from V and 5 bases from J, the junction kept 10 bases outside the gene matches. CDR1 DFQATT and CDR2 SNEGSKA come from the germline V gene (reference sequence). Written as DNA, the CDR3 is TGCAGTGCAACTATACAGGGGCAGGATCAGCCCCAGCATTTT. Its protein product is CSATIQGQDQPQHF.

This clonotype has a handful of counts. In DNA form, the CDR3 reads TGTGCCAGCAACGTGGGCCGCCCTAGCAATCAGCCCCAGCATTTT. Its protein is CASNVGRPSNQPQHF. V usage is TRBV6-1 and J usage is TRBJ1-5; D ambiguous. The CDR3 spans 15 residues. Germline values: CDR1 MNHNS, CDR2 SASEGT. V shed 7 bases and J shed 0 bases, with 13 bases lying between them.

The chain employs TRBV19 and TRBJ1-5; possible D gene TRBD1, 5 bases. Trimming shortened V by 1 base and J by 0 bases, and 28 bases separated the two germline ends. CDR1 is LNHDA, CDR2 SQIVND, per germline (reference sequence). This CDR3 comprises 22 residues. The CDR3 reads CASSIADTDPVLVIFSNQPQHF. The DNA for the CDR3 is TGTGCCAGTAGTATAGCGGACACGGACCCCGTACTGGTTATTTTTAGCAATCAGCCCCAGCATTTT.

The chain joins TRBV20-1 to TRBJ2-1, with TRBD2 matching over 11 bases. In germline, CDR1 is DFQATT, CDR2 SNEGSKA (reference sequence). J was trimmed by 0 bases and V by 6 bases; bases with no gene match: 25. The CDR3 is made up of 22 amino acids. The CDR3 region has the DNA TGCAGTGCACCCCGACAACCTGGCCGGGGTAGCGGGAGGGCCGGCTCCTACAATGAGCAGTTCTTC. It translates to CSAPRQPGRGSGRAGSYNEQFF.

The V gene is TRBV9, the J gene TRBJ1-5, with TRBD1 as a possible D gene (5 bases). CDR1 and CDR2 from the germline V gene are SGDLS and YYNGEE. This CDR3 is 15 amino acids long. Deletions cut 5 bases from V and 6 bases from J, with 18 bases between. Here the CDR3 DNA reads TGTGCCAGCAGTGCTATTGGGGGTGAGGGTCAGCCCCAGCATTTT. As protein: CASSAIGGEGQPQHF.

V is TRBV12-3 or TRBV12-4 and J is TRBJ1-3; D might be TRBD1 (6 bases). Trimming pared 4 bases from V and 0 bases from J, leaving 10 bases between. The CDR3 covers 15 residues. As DNA, the CDR3 is TGTGCCAGCAGTTCACAGGGTTTCTCTGGAAACACCATATATTTT. Translating it yields CASSSQGFSGNTIYF.

With respect to this clonotype: One junction end disagrees with the germline gene, perhaps due to a read error. The rearrangement links TRBV2 to TRBJ2-4; 15 bases agree with TRBD2. Germline loops: CDR1 SNHLY, CDR2 FYNNEI. This CDR3 is built from 16 residues. DNA for the CDR3: TGTGCCAGCAGTCGCGAAGGGGGCTCAGGGACTAGCGGGAGGCACTTC. This sequence encodes CASSREGGSGTSGRHF.

This clonotype occurred a few times. This chain uses TRBV18 with TRBJ1-2, with D possibly TRBD1 on 5 matching bases. With 3 bases removed from V and 8 bases from J, the gap between germline ends came to 13 bases. Germline V gives CDR1 KGHSH, CDR2 LQKENI. The CDR3 is 13 residues long. The CDR3 coding sequence is TGTGCCAGCTCACCGTCGCAGGGTCAGGGCTACACCTTC. Translated: CASSPSQGQGYTF.

This clonotype showed up just a few times. The chain couples TRBV20-1 to TRBJ1-2; 7 positions match TRBD1. Germline CDR1 reads DFQATT; CDR2 reads SNEGSKA (reference sequence). This CDR3 has 12 amino acids. The V gene end was trimmed by 5 bases and the J gene end by 3 bases; junction bases not matched to a gene: 3. The CDR3 reads CSAPGTDYGYTF. The CDR3 nucleotides are TGCAGTGCTCCAGGGACAGACTATGGCTACACCTTC.

This clonotype was seen a few times. The chain links TRBV2 to TRBJ2-7; 7 bases fit TRBD1. This CDR3 has 14 residues. The V segment lost 4 bases and the J segment 2 bases; nucleotides outside the gene matches: 5. Germline V gene sequence: CDR1 SNHLY, CDR2 FYNNEI. The CDR3 DNA reads as TGTGCCAGCAGTGCGGGCAGGGGGACCTACGAGCAGTACTTC. Amino acid sequence: CASSAGRGTYEQYF.

The chain is built from TRBV11-1 and TRBJ2-1; 7 nucleotides agree with TRBD1. Germline V CDR1 and CDR2: SGHAT, FQDESV (reference sequence). J was trimmed by 6 bases and V by 0 bases; bases with no gene match: 5. The CDR3 is 15 amino acids. DNA for the CDR3: TGTGCCAGCAGCTTAGCAGGACAGGAACGCAATGAGCAGTTCTTC. Residues: CASSLAGQERNEQFF.

The chain carries TRBV28 and TRBJ2-6, with 8 bases that match TRBD1. CDR1 and CDR2 (germline): MDHEN, SYDVKM. The CDR3 contains 23 residues. V was clipped by 2 bases and J by 0 bases; unmatched bases: 21. This CDR3 reads CASSLIWDRSRFVSPSGANVLTF. CDR3 coding DNA: TGTGCCAGCAGTTTAATTTGGGACAGGTCTCGGTTTGTTAGTCCCTCTGGGGCCAACGTCCTGACTTTC.

The J gene is TRBJ1-1, the V gene TRBV10-1; D gene unclear. CDR1 is WNHNN and CDR2 is SYGVQD in the germline V gene (reference sequence). The ends were cut back, 2 bases at V and 1 base at J, with 5 bases in the middle. This CDR3 comprises 13 residues. The CDR3 loop reads CASSESWNTEAFF. Here the CDR3 DNA reads TGCGCCAGCAGTGAGAGCTGGAACACTGAAGCTTTCTTT.

The chain uses TRBV20-1 and TRBJ1-5; no clear D. Germline V lookup: CDR1 DFQATT, CDR2 SNEGSKA (reference sequence). V lost 5 bases and J 0 bases, leaving 11 bases between the germline ends. The CDR3 length is 14 residues. The CDR3 here is CSAPQEYSNQPQHF. DNA of the CDR3: TGCAGTGCTCCGCAGGAGTATAGCAATCAGCCCCAGCATTTT.

The chain has TRBV2 and TRBJ1-2, with TRBD1 matching 9 bases. V dropped 5 bases and J dropped 7; count of bases not matched to a gene: 14. Germline assignment: CDR1 SNHLY and CDR2 FYNNEI. The CDR3 totals 16 residues. The CDR3, as DNA: TGTGCCAGCAGTTCCCCTCTACAGGGGGCTACCAGTGGCTACACCTTC. Translating gives CASSSPLQGATSGYTF.

The rearrangement uses TRBV6-1 and TRBJ2-5, with 7 bases fitting TRBD2. CDR3 length equals 13 residues. Per germline, CDR1 MNHNS and CDR2 SASEGT. J gave up 5 bases and V 6 bases, and 6 bases lay outside the gene matches. For the CDR3, the DNA is TGTGCCAGCAGGGACTCCGGGAGGGAGACCCAGTACTTC. Translation: CASRDSGRETQYF.

This chain uses TRBV7-2 with TRBJ1-1; no definite D call. Looked up from germline, CDR1 is SGHTA and CDR2 is FQGNSA. The V gene lost 5 bases and the J gene lost 1 base, with 11 bases spanning the gap. CDR3 length equals 14 residues. This chain's CDR3 is CASSPSTANTEAFF. CDR3 bases: TGTGCCAGCAGCCCCTCTACAGCGAACACTGAAGCTTTCTTT.

The genes are TRBV29-1 and TRBJ1-4; D remains unclear. This CDR3 is 13 amino acids long. CDR1 is SQVTM and CDR2 is ANQGSEA in the germline V gene. Trimming shortened V by 3 bases and J by 5 bases, and 10 bases separated the two germline ends. CDR3 DNA sequence: TGCAGCGTTGACGCCCCTGGGAATGAAAAACTGTTTTTT. Its translation is CSVDAPGNEKLFF.

This clonotype is labeled as medium-sized (0.01 to 0.1%). The chain carries TRBV7-9 and TRBJ1-2; a possible D gene is TRBD1 (5 bases). CDR3 length: 13 residues. Germline-derived CDR1 and CDR2 are SEHNR and FQNEAQ (reference sequence). Trimming took off 5 bases at V and 9 bases at J, with 16 bases between the two ends. DNA for the CDR3: TGTGCCAGCAGCCCCGTCGGGGGGATGAGCTACACCTTC. Translating it yields CASSPVGGMSYTF. The whole variable domain, filled in from reference TRBV7-9 and TRBJ1-2, reads DTGVSQNPRHKITKRGQNVTFRCDPISEHNRLYWYRQTLGQGPEFLTYFQNEAQLEKSRLLSDRFSAERPKGSFSTLEIQRTEQGDSAMYLCASSPVGGMSYTFGSGTRLTVV.

This clonotype was counted between two and nine times. The rearrangement links TRBV7-2 to TRBJ1-2; D is unresolved. Germline V gene sequence: CDR1 SGHTA, CDR2 FQGNSA. V lost 5 bases and J 2 bases, leaving 6 bases between the germline ends. The CDR3 runs to 12 residues. DNA of the CDR3: TGTGCCAGCAGCCTTGCCAACTATGGCTACACCTTC. The encoded protein is CASSLANYGYTF. The whole variable domain, filled in from reference TRBV7-2 and TRBJ1-2, reads GAGVSQSPSNKVTEKGKDVELRCDPISGHTALYWYRQSLGQGLEFLIYFQGNSAPDKSGLPSDRFSAERTGGSVSTLTIQRTQQEDSAVYLCASSLANYGYTFGSGTRLTVV.

The chain couples TRBV6-1 to TRBJ2-3; D possibly corresponds to TRBD2 (5 bases). Trimming stripped 1 base from V and 0 bases from J, with 8 bases between. In germline, CDR1 is MNHNS, CDR2 SASEGT. CDR3 length: 15 amino acids. The CDR3 region has the DNA TGTGCCAGCAGTGAAGGAGCGGCGAGCACAGATACGCAGTATTTT. Translating gives CASSEGAASTDTQYF.

V and J are TRBV27 and TRBJ1-5, with 8 bases fitting TRBD1. CDR1 is MNHEY, CDR2 SMNVEV, per germline (reference sequence). CDR3 length equals 14 residues. J lost 10 bases, V lost 5 bases, and 10 bases had no gene match. Written as DNA, the CDR3 is TGTGCCAGCAGTCTAAATGGACAGGGAGACCCCCAGCATTTT. This gives the protein CASSLNGQGDPQHF.

The chain combines TRBV6-5 with TRBJ2-3; 7 positions agree with TRBD1. CDR3 length: 16 residues. V lost 2 bases and J lost 4; bases outside the gene matches: 9. Germline V gene data show CDR1 as MNHEY and CDR2 as SVGAGI. CDR3 in amino acids: CASSYEGTAEADTQYF. CDR3 in DNA: TGTGCCAGCAGTTACGAGGGGACAGCGGAAGCAGATACGCAGTATTTT.

The V gene is TRBV21-1, the J gene TRBJ1-1. TRBV21-1 is recorded as a pseudogene. The CDR3 is made up of 14 amino acids. The CDR3 sequence is CASSKGVCNTEAFF. CDR3 coding DNA: TGTGCCAGCAGCAAAGGAGTCTGCAACACTGAAGCTTTCTTT.

V gene TRBV11-2 combines with J gene TRBJ2-5; D unclear. Germline V gene data show CDR1 as SGHAT and CDR2 as FQNNGV. The CDR3 is 13 residues long. V lost 4 bases and J lost 1, with 7 bases in between. Here the CDR3 reads CASSYTAQETQYF. The DNA of the CDR3 is TGTGCCAGCAGCTATACAGCCCAAGAGACCCAGTACTTC. The whole variable domain, remainder taken from reference TRBV11-2 and TRBJ2-5, is EAGVAQSPRYKIIEKRQSVAFWCNPISGHATLYWYQQILGQGPKLLIQFQNNGVVDDSQLPKDRFSAERLKGVDSTLKIQPAKLEDSAVYLCASSYTAQETQYFGPGTRLLVL.

Only a few counts were recorded for this clonotype. The V call is TRBV20-1, the J call TRBJ1-5; a weak D match, TRBD1 (6 bases). Looked up from germline, CDR1 is DFQATT and CDR2 is SNEGSKA (reference sequence). Trimming removed 5 bases from V and 4 bases from J, with 15 bases in between. The CDR3 covers 14 residues. CDR3 loop: CSASQGGGNQPQHF. CDR3 nucleotides: TGCAGTGCTTCACAGGGAGGGGGTAATCAGCCCCAGCATTTT.

The J gene is TRBJ2-7, the V gene TRBV28; 8 positions agree with TRBD1. V lost 5 bases and J lost 2; bases outside the gene matches: 8. Germline V CDR1 and CDR2: MDHEN, SYDVKM. The CDR3 is 15 amino acids. The CDR3 loop is CASSPSGTGAYEQYF. The CDR3 DNA reads TGTGCCAGCAGTCCATCCGGGACAGGAGCCTACGAGCAGTACTTC.